Described below is a single T cell receptor (beta chain) sequence and its context. This entry is derived from a study of blood T cell repertoires in COVID-19. Study-wide background: Material from acute and convalescent COVID-19 was sourced from the United States, Italy and Spain. Sources were T cells, B-cell-depleted T cells, or PBMCs; the material itself was cDNA or gDNA.

Some clones are missing from TCRdb's copy, which holds only in-frame ones; the method was immunoSEQ multiplex PCR. This table holds roughly 380,000 clones, roughly nine tenths found once. The CDR3 runs 13 residues. CDR1 MDHEN and CDR2 SYDVKM come from the germline V gene. Unmatched junction bases numbered 3, after V lost 8 bases and J lost 4 bases. Sequences were obtained from peripheral blood. The chain recombines TRBV28 with TRBJ1-4; TRBD1 aligns across 8 bases. The clonotype was recovered from a woman aged 60-75 years with COVID-19, enrolled during active disease. The CDR3 DNA follows: TGTGCCAGCGGAGGACAGGGTAATGAAAAACTGTTTTTT. It encodes CASGGQGNEKLFF.